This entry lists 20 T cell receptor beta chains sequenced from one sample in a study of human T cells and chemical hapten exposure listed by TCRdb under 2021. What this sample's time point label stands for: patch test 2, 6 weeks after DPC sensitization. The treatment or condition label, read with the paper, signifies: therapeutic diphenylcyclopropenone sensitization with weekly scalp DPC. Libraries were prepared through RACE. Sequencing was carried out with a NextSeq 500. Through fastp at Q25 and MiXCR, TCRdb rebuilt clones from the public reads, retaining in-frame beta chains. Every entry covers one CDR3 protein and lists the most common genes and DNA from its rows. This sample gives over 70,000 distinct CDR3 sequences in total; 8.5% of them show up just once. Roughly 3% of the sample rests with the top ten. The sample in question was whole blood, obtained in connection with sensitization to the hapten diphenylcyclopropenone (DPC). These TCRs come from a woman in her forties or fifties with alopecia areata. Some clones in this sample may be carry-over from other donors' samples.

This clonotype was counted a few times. DNA of the CDR3: TGTGCCAGCAGTGCAGCAGGGGATAATGAAAAACTGTTTTTT. Translation: CASSAAGDNEKLFF. The genes are TRBV6-1 and TRBJ1-4; TRBD1 might be the D (6 bases). Trimming took 4 bases from V and 4 from J, leaving 10 bases between them. Germline assignment: CDR1 MNHNS and CDR2 SASEGT. CDR3 length equals 14 residues.

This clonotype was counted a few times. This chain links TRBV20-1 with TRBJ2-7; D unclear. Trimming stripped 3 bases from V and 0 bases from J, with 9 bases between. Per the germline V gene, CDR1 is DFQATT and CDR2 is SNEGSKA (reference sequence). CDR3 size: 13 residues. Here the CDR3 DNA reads TGCAGTGCTAGTGGTACAAGCTCCTACGAGCAGTACTTC. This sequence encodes CSASGTSSYEQYF.

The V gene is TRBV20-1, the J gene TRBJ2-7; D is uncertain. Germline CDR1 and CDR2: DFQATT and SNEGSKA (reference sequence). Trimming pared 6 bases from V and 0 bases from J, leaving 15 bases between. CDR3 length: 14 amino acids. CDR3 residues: CSASGGRSSYEQYF. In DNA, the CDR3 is TGCAGTGCCTCCGGCGGCCGGAGCTCCTACGAGCAGTACTTC.

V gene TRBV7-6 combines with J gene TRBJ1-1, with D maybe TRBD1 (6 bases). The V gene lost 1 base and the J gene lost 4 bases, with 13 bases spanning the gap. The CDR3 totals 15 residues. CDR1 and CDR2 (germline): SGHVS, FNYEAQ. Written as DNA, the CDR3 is TGTGCCAGCAGCTTAGTAGCAGGGGCGGGCACTGAAGCTTTCTTT. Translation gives CASSLVAGAGTEAFF. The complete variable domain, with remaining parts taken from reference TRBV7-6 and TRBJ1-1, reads GAGVSQSPRYKVTKRGQDVALRCDPISGHVSLYWYRQALGQGPEFLTYFNYEAQQDKSGLPNDRFSAERPEGSISTLTIQRTEQRDSAMYRCASSLVAGAGTEAFFGQGTRLTVV.

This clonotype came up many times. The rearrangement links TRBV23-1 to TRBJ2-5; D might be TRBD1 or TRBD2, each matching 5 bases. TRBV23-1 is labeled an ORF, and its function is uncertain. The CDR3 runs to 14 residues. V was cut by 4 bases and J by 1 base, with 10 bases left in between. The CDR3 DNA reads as TGCGCCAGCAGTCGCCGGGGACGCCAAGAGACCCAGTACTTC. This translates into CASSRRGRQETQYF.

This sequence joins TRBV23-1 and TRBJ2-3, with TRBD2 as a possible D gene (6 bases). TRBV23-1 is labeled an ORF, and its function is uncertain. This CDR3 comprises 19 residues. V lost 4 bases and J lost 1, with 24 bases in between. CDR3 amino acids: CASSPKGALAVPCTDTQYF. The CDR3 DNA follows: TGCGCCAGCAGTCCAAAAGGGGCACTAGCCGTACCATGCACAGATACGCAGTATTTT.

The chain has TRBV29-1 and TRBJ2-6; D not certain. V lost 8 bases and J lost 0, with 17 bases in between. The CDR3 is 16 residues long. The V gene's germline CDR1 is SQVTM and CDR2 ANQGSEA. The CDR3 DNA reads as TGCAGCTTAATAAGACGCCGGCCCTCTGGGGCCAACGTCCTGACTTTC. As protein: CSLIRRRPSGANVLTF.

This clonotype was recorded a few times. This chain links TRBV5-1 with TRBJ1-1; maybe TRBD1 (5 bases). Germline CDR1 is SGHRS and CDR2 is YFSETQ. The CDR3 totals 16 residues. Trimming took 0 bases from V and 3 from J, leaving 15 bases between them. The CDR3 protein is CASSLAGTRGYTEAFF. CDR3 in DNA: TGCGCCAGCAGCTTGGCAGGGACGCGAGGATACACTGAAGCTTTCTTT.

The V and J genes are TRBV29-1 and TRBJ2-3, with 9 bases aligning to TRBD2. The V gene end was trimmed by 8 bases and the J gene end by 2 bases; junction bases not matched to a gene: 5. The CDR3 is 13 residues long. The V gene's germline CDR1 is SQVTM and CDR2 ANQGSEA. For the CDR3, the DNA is TGCAGCATCCTAGCGGGGTCCACAGATACGCAGTATTTT. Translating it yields CSILAGSTDTQYF.

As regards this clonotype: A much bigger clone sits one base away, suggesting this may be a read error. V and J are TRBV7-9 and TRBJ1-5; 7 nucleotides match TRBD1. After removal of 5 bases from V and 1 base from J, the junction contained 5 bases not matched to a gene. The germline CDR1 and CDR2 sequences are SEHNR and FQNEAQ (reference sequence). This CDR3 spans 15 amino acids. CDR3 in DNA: TGTGCCAGCAGCCCACTGGGACAGAGCAATCAGCCCCAGCATTTT. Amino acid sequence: CASSPLGQSNQPQHF.

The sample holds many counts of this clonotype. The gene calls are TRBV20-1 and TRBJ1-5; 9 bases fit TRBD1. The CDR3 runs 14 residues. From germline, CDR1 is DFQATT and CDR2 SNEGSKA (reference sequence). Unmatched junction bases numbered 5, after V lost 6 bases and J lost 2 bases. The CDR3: CSARDRVGNQPQHF. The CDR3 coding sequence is TGCAGTGCCAGGGACAGGGTCGGCAATCAGCCCCAGCATTTT.

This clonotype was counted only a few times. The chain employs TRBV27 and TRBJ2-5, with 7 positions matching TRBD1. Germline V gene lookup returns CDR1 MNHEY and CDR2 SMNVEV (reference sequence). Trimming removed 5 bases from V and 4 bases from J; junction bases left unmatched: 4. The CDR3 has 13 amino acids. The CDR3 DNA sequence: TGTGCCAGCAGTCTTCCAGGGGGAGAGACCCAGTACTTC. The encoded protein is CASSLPGGETQYF.

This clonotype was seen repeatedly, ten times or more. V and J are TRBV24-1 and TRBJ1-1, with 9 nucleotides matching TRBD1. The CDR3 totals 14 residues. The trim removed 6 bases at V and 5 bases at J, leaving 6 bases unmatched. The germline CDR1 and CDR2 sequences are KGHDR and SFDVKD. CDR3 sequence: CATSRTGERTEAFF. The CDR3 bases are TGTGCCACCAGTAGGACAGGGGAGAGGACTGAAGCTTTCTTT.

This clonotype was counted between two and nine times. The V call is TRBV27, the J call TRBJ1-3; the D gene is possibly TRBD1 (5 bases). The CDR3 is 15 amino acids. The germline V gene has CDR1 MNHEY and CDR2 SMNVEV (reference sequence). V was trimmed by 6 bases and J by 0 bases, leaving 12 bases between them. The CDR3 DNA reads TGTGCCAGCAGACCCGACAGCCGCTCTGGAAACACCATATATTTT. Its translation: CASRPDSRSGNTIYF.

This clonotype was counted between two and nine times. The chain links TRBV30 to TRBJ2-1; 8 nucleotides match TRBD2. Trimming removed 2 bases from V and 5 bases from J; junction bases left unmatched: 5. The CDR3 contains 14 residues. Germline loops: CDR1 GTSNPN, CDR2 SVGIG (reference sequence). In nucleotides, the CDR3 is TGTGCCTGGAGTTCCGGCGGGAGGCACAATGAGCAGTTCTTC. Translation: CAWSSGGRHNEQFF. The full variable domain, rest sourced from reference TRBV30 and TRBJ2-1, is SQTIHQWPATLVQPVGSPLSLECTVEGTSNPNLYWYRQAAGRGLQLLFYSVGIGQISSEVPQNLSASRPQDRQFILSSKKLLLSDSGFYLCAWSSGGRHNEQFFGPGTRLTVL.

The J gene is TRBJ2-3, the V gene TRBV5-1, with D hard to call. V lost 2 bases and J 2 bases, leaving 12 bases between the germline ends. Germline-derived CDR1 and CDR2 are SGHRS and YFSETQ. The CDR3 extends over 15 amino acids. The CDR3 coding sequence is TGCGCCAGCAGCTTTAAGGGCAGTACCACAGATACGCAGTATTTT. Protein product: CASSFKGSTTDTQYF.

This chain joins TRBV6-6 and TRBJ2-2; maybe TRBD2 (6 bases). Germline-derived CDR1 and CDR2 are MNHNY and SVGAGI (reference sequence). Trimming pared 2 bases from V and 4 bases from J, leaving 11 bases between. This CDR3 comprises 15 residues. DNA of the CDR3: TGTGCCAGCAGTTACCCGGGGGTGGGCACCGGGGAGCTGTTTTTT. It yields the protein CASSYPGVGTGELFF.

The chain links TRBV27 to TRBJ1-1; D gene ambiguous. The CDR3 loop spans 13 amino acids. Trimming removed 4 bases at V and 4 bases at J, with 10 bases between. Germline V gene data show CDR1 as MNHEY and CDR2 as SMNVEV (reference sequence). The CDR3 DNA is TGTGCCAGCAGTTCCGGTCCGGGCACTGAAGCTTTCTTT. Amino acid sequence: CASSSGPGTEAFF.

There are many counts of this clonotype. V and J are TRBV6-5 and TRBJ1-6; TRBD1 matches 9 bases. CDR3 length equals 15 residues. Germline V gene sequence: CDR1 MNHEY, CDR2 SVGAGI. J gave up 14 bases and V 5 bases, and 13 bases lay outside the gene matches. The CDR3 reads CASSQRTGEGITLHF. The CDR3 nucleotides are TGTGCCAGCAGTCAAAGGACAGGGGAAGGGATCACCCTCCACTTT.

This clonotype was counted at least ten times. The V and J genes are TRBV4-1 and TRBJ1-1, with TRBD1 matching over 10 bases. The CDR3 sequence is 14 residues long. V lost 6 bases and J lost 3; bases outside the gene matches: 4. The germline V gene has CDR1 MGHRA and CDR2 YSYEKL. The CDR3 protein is CASSADRGDTEAFF. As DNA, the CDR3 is TGCGCCAGCAGTGCGGACAGGGGGGACACTGAAGCTTTCTTT.